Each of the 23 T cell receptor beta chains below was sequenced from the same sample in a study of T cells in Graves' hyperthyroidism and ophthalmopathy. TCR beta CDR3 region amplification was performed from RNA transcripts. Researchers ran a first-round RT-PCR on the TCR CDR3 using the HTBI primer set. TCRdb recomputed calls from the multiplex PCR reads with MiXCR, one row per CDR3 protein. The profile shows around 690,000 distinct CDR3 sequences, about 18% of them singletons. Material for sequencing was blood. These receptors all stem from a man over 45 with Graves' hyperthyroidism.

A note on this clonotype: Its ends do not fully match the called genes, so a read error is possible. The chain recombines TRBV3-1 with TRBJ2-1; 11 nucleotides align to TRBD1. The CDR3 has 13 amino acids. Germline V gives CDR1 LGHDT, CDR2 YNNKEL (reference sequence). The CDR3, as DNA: TGTGCCAGCGGGTGGACAGGGGGCTATGAGAAGTTCTTC. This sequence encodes CASGWTGGYEKFF.

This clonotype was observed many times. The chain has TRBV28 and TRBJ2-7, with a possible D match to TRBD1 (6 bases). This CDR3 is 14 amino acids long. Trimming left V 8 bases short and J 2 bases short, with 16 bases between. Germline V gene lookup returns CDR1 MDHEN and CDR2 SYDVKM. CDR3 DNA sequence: TGTGCCAGCGGAACAGGGTTCAGGGCCTACGAGCAGTACTTC. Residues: CASGTGFRAYEQYF. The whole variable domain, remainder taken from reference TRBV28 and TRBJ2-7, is DVKVTQSSRYLVKRTGEKVFLECVQDMDHENMFWYRQDPGLGLRLIYFSYDVKMKEKGDIPEGYSVSREKKERFSLILESASTNQTSMYLCASGTGFRAYEQYFGPGTRLTVT.

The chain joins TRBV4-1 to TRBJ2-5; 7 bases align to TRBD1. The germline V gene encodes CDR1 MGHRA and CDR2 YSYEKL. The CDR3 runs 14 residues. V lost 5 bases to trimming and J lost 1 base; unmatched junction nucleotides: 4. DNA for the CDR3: TGCGCCAGCAGCGGGACAGTAATCCAAGAGACCCAGTACTTC. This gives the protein CASSGTVIQETQYF.

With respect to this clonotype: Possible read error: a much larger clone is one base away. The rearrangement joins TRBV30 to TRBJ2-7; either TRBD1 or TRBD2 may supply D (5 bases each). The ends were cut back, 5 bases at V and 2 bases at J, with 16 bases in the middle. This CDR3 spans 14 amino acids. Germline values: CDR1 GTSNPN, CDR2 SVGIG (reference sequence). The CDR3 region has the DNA TGTGCCTGGGGTCTTTGGGACGGGGCCTACGAGCAGTACTTC. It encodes CAWGLWDGAYEQYF.

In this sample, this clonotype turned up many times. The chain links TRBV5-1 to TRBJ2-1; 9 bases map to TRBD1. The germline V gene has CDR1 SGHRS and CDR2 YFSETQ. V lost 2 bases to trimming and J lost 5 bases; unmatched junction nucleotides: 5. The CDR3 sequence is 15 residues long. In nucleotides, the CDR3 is TGCGCCAGCAGCTTAACAGGGGGCACACACAATGAGCAGTTCTTC. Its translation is CASSLTGGTHNEQFF.

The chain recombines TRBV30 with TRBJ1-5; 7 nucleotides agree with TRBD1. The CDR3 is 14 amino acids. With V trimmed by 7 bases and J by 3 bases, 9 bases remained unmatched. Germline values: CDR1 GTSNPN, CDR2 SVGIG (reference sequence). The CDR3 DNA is TGTGCCTACAACAGGGGCGATGTCAATCAGCCCCAGCATTTT. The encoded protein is CAYNRGDVNQPQHF.

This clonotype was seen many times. The CDR3 here is CASSLVGQDLDTQYF. The DNA for the CDR3 is TGTGCCAGCAGCTTAGTAGGACAGGACTTAGATACGCAGTATTTT. The chain combines TRBV11-2 with TRBJ2-3, with 7 bases aligning to TRBD1. This CDR3 region has 15 residues. Losses at the gene ends were 1 base for V and 5 bases for J; bases not matched to a gene: 6. Germline V gene data show CDR1 as SGHAT and CDR2 as FQNNGV.

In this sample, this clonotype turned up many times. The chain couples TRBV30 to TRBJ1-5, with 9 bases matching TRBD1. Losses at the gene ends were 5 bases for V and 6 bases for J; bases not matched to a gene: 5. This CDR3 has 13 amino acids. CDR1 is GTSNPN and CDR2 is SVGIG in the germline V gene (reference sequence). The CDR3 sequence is CAWGGTGSQPQHF. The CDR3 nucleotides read TGTGCCTGGGGGGGGACAGGGTCTCAGCCCCAGCATTTT.

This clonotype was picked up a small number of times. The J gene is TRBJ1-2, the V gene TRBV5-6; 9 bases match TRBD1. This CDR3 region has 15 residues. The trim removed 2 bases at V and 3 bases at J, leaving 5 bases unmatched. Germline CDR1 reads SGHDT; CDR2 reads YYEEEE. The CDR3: CASSLDRGIDYGYTF. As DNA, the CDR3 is TGTGCCAGCAGCTTAGACAGGGGGATTGACTATGGCTACACCTTC.

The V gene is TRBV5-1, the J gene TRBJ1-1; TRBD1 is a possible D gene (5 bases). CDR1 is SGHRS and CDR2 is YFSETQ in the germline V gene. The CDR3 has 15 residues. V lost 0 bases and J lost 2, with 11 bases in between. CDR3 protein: CASSLAWGVNTEAFF. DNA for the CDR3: TGCGCCAGCAGCTTGGCCTGGGGGGTTAACACTGAAGCTTTCTTT. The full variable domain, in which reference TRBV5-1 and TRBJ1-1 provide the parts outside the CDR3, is KAGVTQTPRYLIKTRGQQVTLSCSPISGHRSVSWYQQTPGQGLQFLFEYFSETQRNKGNFPGRFSGRQFSNSRSEMNVSTLELGDSALYLCASSLAWGVNTEAFFGQGTRLTVV.

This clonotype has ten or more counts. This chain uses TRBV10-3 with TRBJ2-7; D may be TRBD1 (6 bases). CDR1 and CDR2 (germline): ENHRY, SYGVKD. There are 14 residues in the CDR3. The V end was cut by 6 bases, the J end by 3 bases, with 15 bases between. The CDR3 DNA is TGTGCCATCAGCTCCGACAGGTTTGACTACGAGCAGTACTTC. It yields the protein CAISSDRFDYEQYF.

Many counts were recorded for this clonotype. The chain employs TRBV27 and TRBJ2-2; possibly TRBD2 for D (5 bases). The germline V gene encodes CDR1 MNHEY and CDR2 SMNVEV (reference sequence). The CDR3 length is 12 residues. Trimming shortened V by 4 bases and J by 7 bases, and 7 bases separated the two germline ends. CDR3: CASSYGLGELFF. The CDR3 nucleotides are TGTGCCAGCAGTTACGGACTCGGGGAGCTGTTTTTT.

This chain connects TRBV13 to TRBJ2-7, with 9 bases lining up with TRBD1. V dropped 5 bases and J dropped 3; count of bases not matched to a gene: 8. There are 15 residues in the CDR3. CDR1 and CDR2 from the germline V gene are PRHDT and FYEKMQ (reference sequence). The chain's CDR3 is CASSPRGTGNYEQYF. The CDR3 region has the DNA TGTGCCAGCAGCCCTAGGGGGACAGGGAACTACGAGCAGTACTTC.

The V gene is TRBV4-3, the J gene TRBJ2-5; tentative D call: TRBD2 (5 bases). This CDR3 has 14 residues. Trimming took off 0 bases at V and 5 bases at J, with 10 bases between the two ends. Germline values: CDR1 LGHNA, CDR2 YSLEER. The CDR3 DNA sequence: TGCGCCAGCAGCCAAGACCTAGCAAAGGAGACCCAGTACTTC. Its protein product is CASSQDLAKETQYF.

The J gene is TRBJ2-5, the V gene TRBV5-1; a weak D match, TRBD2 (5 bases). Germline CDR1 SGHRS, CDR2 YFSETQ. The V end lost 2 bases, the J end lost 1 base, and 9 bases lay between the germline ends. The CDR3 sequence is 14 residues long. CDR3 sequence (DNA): TGCGCCAGCAGCTTTTCTAGCCTCCAAGAGACCCAGTACTTC. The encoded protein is CASSFSSLQETQYF.

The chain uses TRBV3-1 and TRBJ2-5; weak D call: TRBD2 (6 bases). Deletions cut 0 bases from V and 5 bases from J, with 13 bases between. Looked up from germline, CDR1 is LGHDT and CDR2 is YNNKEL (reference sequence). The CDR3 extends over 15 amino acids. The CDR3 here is CASSQETEGPETQYF. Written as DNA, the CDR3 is TGTGCCAGCAGCCAAGAAACGGAGGGCCCTGAGACCCAGTACTTC.

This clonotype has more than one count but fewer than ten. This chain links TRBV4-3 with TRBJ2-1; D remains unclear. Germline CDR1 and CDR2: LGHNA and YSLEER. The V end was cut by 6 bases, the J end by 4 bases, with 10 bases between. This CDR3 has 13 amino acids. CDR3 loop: CASSPTRYNEQFF. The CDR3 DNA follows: TGCGCCAGCAGTCCGACCCGATACAATGAGCAGTTCTTC.

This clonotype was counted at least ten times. CDR3 loop: CASSESRVVKYNEQFF. CDR3 DNA sequence: TGTGCCAGCAGTGAATCGAGGGTCGTTAAATACAATGAGCAGTTCTTC. J is TRBJ2-1 and V is TRBV2, with D tentatively TRBD2 (5 bases). CDR3 length equals 16 residues. CDR1 is SNHLY, CDR2 FYNNEI, per germline. Trimming took 2 bases from V and 4 from J, leaving 15 bases between them.

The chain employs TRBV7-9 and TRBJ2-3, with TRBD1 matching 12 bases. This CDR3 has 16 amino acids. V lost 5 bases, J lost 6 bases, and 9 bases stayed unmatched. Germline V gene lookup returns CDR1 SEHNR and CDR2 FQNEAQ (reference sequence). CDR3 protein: CASSRTGQGADDTQYF. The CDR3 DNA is TGTGCCAGCAGCCGAACGGGACAGGGGGCAGATGATACGCAGTATTTT.

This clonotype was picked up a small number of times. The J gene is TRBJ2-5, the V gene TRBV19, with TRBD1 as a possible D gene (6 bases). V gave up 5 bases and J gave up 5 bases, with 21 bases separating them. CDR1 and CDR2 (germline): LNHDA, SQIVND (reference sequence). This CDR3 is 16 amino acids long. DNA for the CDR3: TGTGCCAGTAGTGCTACTGGCAGGGGCGTTTGGGAGACCCAGTACTTC. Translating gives CASSATGRGVWETQYF.

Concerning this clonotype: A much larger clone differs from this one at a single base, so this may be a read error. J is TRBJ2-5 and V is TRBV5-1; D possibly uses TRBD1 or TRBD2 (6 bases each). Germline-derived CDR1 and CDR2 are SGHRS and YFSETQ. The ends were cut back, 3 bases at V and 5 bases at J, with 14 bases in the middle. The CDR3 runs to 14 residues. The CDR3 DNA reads TGCGCCAGCAGCTGGGGGGCTAGCGTGGAGACCCAGTACTTC. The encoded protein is CASSWGASVETQYF.

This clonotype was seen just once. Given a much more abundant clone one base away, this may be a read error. CDR3 in amino acids: CASSPSGRRDTDTRYF. Written as DNA, the CDR3 is TGTGCCAGCAGCCCGAGCGGGAGACGGGACACAGATACGCGGTATTTT. The V and J genes are TRBV9 and TRBJ2-3; TRBD2 matches at 8 bases. The CDR3 sequence is 16 residues long. The germline V gene encodes CDR1 SGDLS and CDR2 YYNGEE.

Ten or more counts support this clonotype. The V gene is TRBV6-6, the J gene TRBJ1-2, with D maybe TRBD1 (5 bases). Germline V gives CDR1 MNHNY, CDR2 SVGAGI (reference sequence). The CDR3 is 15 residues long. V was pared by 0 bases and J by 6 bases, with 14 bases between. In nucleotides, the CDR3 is TGTGCCAGCAGTTACTCGCAGGGAAATGTTAATGGCTACACCTTC. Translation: CASSYSQGNVNGYTF.